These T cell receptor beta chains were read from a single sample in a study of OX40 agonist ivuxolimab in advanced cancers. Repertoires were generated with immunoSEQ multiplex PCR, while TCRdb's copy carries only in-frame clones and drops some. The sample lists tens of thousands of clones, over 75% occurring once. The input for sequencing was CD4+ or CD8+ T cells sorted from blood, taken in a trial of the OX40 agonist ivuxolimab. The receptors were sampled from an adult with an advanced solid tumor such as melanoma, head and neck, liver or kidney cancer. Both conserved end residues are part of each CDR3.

CDR3aa: CASRRTGAYEQYF; v_gene: TRBV2
CDR3aa: CASSPGQGVQPQHF; v_gene: TRBV18
CDR3aa: CASSAGNNNYGYTF; v_gene: TRBV2
CDR3aa: CASSAGQINLDGTQYF; v_gene: TRBV9
CDR3aa: CASSYGLAGVTGELFF; v_gene: TRBV7-2
CDR3aa: CASSERTGGHEQFF; v_gene: TRBV2
CDR3aa: CASSLVGTGSHEQFF; v_gene: TRBV5-6
CDR3aa: CASSYGQQETQYF; v_gene: TRBV5-4
CDR3aa: CASRRGQVVDTQYF; v_gene: TRBV5-1
CDR3aa: CSAGLSTDTQYF; v_gene: TRBV29-1
CDR3aa: CASSFTGYNEQFF; v_gene: TRBV5-1
CDR3aa: CASKGDGYSLGGYTF; v_gene: TRBV2
CDR3aa: CASSYIATGLYEQYF; v_gene: TRBV6-6
CDR3aa: CAISVRVGTRLNYGYTF; v_gene: TRBV10-3
CDR3aa: CAISEADRGKNIQYF; v_gene: TRBV10-3
CDR3aa: CATTRSGGPRETQYF; v_gene: TRBV11-3
CDR3aa: CASSPTLAGVRNEQFF; v_gene: TRBV2
CDR3aa: CASSLLQGNIQYF; v_gene: TRBV27
CDR3aa: CACPEEVGEKLFF; v_gene: TRBV30
CDR3aa: CASSLGGAFYNSPLHF; v_gene: TRBV5-1
CDR3aa: CASSPTDRVQPQHF; v_gene: TRBV28
CDR3aa: CASSVPGGELFF; v_gene: TRBV12-5
CDR3aa: CASGASGGADTQYF; v_gene: TRBV7-6
CDR3aa: CASSDLSSYNEQFF; v_gene: TRBV19
CDR3aa: CASSLARDNEQFF; v_gene: TRBV7-2
CDR3aa: CASNEGRDTEAFF; v_gene: TRBV28
CDR3aa: CASSTGTSGGRQYF; v_gene: TRBV6-5
CDR3aa: CASSPRGRNTEAFF; v_gene: TRBV19
CDR3aa: CASSQPPGQGLGELFF; v_gene: TRBV4-1
CDR3aa: CASSQPEAGNQPQHF; v_gene: TRBV4-2
CDR3aa: CASNLDAAQPQHF; v_gene: TRBV2
CDR3aa: CASARSSGELFF; v_gene: TRBV12-5
CDR3aa: CASSPSRGGIKGYTF; v_gene: TRBV28
CDR3aa: CASSPPGIGAGGEQYF; v_gene: TRBV18
CDR3aa: CASSIQGGTEAFF; v_gene: TRBV6-1
CDR3aa: CSAPRGYEQYF; v_gene: TRBV20-1
CDR3aa: CATREVSYEQYF; v_gene: TRBV28
CDR3aa: CASSYPGRTVSTEAFF; v_gene: TRBV7-9
CDR3aa: CASRRGGTYEQYF; v_gene: TRBV28
CDR3aa: CASTLGGANYGYTF; v_gene: TRBV7-2
CDR3aa: CASSLDPPGGRVSYEQYF; v_gene: TRBV5-4
CDR3aa: CASEGVGATNEKLFF; v_gene: TRBV19
CDR3aa: CASSLKVPPRAFF; v_gene: TRBV28
CDR3aa: CASRNNPSQMMKLFF; v_gene: TRBV5-1
CDR3aa: CASSLLGQGKKEQYF; v_gene: TRBV28
CDR3aa: CAWSDLRTGRDEAFF; v_gene: TRBV30
CDR3aa: CASSRGAASNEQYF; v_gene: TRBV18
CDR3aa: CASSPYSSNTDTQYF; v_gene: TRBV7-9
CDR3aa: CASSIDRGGQPQHF; v_gene: TRBV19
CDR3aa: CASSEAGMNTEAFF; v_gene: TRBV6-1
CDR3aa: CASSLRSRGTYGYTF; v_gene: TRBV28